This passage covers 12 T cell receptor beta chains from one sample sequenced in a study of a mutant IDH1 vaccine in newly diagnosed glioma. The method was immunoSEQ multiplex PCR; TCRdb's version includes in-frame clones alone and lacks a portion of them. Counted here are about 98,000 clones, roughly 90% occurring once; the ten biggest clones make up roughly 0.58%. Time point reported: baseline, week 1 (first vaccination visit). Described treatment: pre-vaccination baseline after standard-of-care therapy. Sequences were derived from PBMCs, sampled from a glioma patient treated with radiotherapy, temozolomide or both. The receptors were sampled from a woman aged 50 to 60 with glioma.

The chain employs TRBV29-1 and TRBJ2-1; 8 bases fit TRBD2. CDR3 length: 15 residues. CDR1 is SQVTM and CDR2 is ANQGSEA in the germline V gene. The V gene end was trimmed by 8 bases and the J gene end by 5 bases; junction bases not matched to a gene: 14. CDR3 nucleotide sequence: TGCAGCCTCCGAACTGGACTAGCCAACGACAATGAGCAGTTCTTC. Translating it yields CSLRTGLANDNEQFF.

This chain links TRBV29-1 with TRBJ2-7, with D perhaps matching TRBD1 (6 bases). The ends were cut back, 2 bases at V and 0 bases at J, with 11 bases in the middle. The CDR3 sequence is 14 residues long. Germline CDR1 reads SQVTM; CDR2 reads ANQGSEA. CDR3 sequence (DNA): TGCAGCGTTGAACGGGACACCAACTCCTACGAGCAGTACTTC. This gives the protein CSVERDTNSYEQYF.

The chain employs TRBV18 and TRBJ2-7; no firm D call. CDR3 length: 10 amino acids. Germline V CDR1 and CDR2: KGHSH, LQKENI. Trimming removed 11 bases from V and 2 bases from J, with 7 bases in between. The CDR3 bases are TGTGCCCCACCAGCCTACGAGCAGTACTTC. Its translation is CAPPAYEQYF.

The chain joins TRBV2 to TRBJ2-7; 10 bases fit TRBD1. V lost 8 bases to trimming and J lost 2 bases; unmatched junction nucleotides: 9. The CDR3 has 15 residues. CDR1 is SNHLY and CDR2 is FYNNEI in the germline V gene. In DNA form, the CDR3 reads TGTGCCAGCTCGGACAGGGGGACCTTGACCTACGAGCAGTACTTC. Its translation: CASSDRGTLTYEQYF. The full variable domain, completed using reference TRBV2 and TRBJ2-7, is EPEVTQTPSHQVTQMGQEVILRCVPISNHLYFYWYRQILGQKVEFLVSFYNNEISEKSEIFDDQFSVERPDGSNFTLKIRSTKLEDSAMYFCASSDRGTLTYEQYFGPGTRLTVT.

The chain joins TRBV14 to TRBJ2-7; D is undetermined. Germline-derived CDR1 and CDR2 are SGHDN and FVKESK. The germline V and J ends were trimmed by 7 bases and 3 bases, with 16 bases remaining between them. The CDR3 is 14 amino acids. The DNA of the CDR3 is TGTGCCAGCACCTCAGACTGGAACAGCTACGAGCAGTACTTC. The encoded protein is CASTSDWNSYEQYF.

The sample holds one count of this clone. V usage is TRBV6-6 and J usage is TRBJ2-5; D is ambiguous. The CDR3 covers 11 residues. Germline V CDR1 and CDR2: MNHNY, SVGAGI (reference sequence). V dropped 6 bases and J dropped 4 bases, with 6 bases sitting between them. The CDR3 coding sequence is TGTGCCAGCAGGTTGGGAGAGACCCAGTACTTC. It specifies CASRLGETQYF.

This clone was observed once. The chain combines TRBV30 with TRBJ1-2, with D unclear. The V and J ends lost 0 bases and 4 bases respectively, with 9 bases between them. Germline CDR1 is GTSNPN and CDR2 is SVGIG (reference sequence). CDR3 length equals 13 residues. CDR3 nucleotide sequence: TGTGCCTGGAGTGTACAAGTTCCCTATGGCTACACCTTC. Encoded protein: CAWSVQVPYGYTF.

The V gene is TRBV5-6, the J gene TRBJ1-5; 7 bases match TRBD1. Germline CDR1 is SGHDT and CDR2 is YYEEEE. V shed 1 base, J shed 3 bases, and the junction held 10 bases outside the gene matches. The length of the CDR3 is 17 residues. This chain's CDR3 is CASSLLALGQLNQPQHF. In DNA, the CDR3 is TGTGCCAGCAGCTTGTTAGCACTGGGACAGCTCAATCAGCCCCAGCATTTT.

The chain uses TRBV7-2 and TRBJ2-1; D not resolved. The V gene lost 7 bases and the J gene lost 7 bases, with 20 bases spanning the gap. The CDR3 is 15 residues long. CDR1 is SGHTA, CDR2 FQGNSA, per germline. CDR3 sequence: CASTDRAKGRNEQFF. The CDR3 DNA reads TGTGCCAGCACCGATAGGGCGAAGGGTAGGAATGAGCAGTTCTTC.

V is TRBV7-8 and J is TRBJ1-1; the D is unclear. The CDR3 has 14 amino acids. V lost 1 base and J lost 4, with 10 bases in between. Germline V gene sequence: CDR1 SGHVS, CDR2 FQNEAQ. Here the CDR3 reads CASSLEYRFTEAFF. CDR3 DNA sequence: TGTGCCAGCAGCTTAGAATATCGGTTCACTGAAGCTTTCTTT.

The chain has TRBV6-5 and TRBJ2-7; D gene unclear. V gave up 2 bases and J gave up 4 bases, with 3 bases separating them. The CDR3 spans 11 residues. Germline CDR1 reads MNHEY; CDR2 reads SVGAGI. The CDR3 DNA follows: TGTGCCAGCAGTTACAAGTACGAGCAGTACTTC. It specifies CASSYKYEQYF.

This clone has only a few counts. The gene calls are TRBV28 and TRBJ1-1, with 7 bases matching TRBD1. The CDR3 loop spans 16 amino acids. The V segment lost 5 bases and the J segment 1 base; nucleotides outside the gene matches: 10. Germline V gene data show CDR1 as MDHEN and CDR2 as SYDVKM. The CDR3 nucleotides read TGTGCCAGCAGTCTCCCCAGGACAGGAGAGAACACTGAAGCTTTCTTT. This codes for CASSLPRTGENTEAFF.